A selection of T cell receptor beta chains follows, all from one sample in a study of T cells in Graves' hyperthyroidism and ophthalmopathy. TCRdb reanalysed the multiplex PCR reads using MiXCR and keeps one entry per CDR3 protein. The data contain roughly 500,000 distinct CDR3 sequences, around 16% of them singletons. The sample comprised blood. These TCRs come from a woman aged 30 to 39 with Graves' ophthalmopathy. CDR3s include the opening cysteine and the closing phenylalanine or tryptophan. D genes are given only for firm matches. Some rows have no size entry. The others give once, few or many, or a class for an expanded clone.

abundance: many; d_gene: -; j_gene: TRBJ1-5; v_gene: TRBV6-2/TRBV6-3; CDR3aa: CASSQDGVNQPQHF; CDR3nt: TGTGCCAGCAGTCAAGACGGAGTAAATCAGCCCCAGCATTTT
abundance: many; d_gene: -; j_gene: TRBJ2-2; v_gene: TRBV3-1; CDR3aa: CASSQDLNTGELFF; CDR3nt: TGTGCCAGCAGCCAAGATCTTAACACCGGGGAGCTGTTTTTT
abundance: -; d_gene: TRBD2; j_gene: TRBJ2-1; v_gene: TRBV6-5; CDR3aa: CASSYLPPLGTSGLFGNEQFF; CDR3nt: TGTGCCAGCAGTTACTTGCCCCCTCTTGGGACTAGCGGCCTTTTTGGGAATGAGCAGTTCTTC
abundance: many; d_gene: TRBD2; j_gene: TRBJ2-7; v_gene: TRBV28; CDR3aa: CASSLYTSGRNYEQYF; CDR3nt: TGTGCCAGCAGTTTATATACTAGCGGGAGGAACTACGAGCAGTACTTC
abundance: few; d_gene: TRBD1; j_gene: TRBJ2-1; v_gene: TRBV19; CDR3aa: CASSMRYRGRNEQFF; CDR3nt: TGTGCCAGTAGTATGAGGTACAGGGGGAGGAATGAGCAGTTCTTC
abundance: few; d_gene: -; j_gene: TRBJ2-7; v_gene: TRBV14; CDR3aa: CASSQDIPGEQYF; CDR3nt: TGTGCCAGCAGCCAGGATATCCCTGGCGAGCAGTACTTC
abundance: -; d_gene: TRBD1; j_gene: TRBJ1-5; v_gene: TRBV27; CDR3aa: CASSPRQGVSQPQHF; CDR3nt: TGTGCCAGCAGTCCTCGACAGGGGGTTAGTCAGCCCCAGCATTTT
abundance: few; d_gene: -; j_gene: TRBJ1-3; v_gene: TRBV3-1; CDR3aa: CASSQPGERNTIYF; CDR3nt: TGTGCCAGCAGCCAACCAGGGGAGAGAAACACCATATATTTT
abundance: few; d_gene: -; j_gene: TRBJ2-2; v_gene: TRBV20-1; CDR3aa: CSARDEEVTGELFF; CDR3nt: TGCAGTGCTAGAGATGAAGAGGTAACCGGGGAGCTGTTTTTT
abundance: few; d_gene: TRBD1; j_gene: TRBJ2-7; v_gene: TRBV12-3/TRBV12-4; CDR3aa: CASSPQGNLVVESYEQYF; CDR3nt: TGTGCCAGCAGCCCACAGGGGAATTTAGTAGTGGAATCCTACGAGCAGTACTTC
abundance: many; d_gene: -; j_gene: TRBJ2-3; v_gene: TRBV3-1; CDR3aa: CASSQDERLNTQYF; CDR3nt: TGTGCCAGCAGCCAAGATGAACGGCTAAATACGCAGTATTTT
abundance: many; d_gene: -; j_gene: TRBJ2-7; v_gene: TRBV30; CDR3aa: CAWSEVAGNEQYF; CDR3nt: TGTGCCTGGAGTGAAGTCGCCGGTAACGAGCAGTACTTC
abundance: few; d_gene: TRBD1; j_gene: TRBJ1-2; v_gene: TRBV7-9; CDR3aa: CASSLAGGDSLYGYTF; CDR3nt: TGTGCCTCCTCCTTGGCAGGGGGAGATTCGTTATATGGCTACACCTTC
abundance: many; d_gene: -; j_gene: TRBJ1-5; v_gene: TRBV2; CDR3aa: CASSEARARGNQPQHF; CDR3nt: TGTGCCAGCAGCGAAGCGAGGGCGCGGGGCAATCAGCCCCAGCATTTT
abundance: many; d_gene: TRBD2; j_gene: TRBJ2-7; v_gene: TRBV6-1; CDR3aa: CASSGSASGSYEQYF; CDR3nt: TGTGCCAGCAGTGGGTCTGCTAGCGGGAGTTACGAGCAGTACTTC
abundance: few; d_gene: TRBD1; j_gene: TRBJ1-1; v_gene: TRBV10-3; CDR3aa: CAISEHRGGGTEAFF; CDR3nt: TGTGCCATCAGTGAACACAGGGGAGGCGGCACTGAAGCTTTCTTT
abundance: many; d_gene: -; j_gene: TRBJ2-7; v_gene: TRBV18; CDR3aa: CASSPLPDSREEQYF; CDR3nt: TGTGCCAGCTCACCACTGCCGGACAGTCGAGAAGAGCAGTACTTC
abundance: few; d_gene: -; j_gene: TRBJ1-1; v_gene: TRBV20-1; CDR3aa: CSARFGNTEAFF; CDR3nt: TGCAGTGCTAGGTTTGGGAACACTGAAGCTTTCTTT
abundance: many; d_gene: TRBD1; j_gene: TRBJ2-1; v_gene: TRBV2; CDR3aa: CASIAGGPYNEQFF; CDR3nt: TGTGCCAGCATCGCAGGGGGACCCTACAATGAGCAGTTCTTC
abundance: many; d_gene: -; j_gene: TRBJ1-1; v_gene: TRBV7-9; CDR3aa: CASSNNLGHSGAFF; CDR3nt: TGTGCCAGCAGTAATAACCTGGGACATTCTGGGGCTTTCTTT
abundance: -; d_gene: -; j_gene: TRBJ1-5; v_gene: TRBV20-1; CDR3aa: CSARSPGQRNQPQHF; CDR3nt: TGCAGTGCTAGATCGCCGGGGCAGCGCAATCAGCCCCAGCATTTT
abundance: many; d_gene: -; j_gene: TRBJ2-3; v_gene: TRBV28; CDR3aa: CASSTTDRPDTQYF; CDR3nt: TGTGCCAGCAGCACGACCGACAGGCCTGATACGCAGTATTTT
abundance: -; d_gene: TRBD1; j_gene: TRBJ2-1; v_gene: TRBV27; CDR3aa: CASRRGTGGLFEQFF; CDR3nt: TGTGCCAGCCGACGTGGGACAGGGGGTTTATTTGAGCAGTTCTTC
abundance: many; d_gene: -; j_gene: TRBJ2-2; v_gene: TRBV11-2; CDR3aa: CASSLNRANTGELFF; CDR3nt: TGTGCCAGCAGCTTAAACCGGGCGAACACCGGGGAGCTGTTTTTT
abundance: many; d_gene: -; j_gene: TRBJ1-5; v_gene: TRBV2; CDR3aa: CASSALRHSNQPQHF; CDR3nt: TGTGCCAGCAGTGCCCTACGCCATAGCAATCAGCCCCAGCATTTT
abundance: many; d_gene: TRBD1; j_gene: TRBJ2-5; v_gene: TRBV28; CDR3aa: CASSFATGSTETQYF; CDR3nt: TGTGCCAGCAGTTTCGCGACAGGGTCAACGGAGACCCAGTACTTC
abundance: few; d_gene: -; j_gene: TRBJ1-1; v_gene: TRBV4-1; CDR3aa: CASSVSGEAFF; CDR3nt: TGCGCCAGCAGCGTGAGTGGAGAAGCTTTCTTT
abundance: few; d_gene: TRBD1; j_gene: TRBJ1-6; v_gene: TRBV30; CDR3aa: CAWSERTGGYNSPLHF; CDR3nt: TGTGCCTGGAGCGAGAGGACAGGGGGTTATAATTCACCCCTCCACTTT
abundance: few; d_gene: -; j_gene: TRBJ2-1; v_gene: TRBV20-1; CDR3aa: CSASAAESSYNEQFF; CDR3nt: TGCAGTGCTTCTGCGGCCGAGAGCTCCTACAATGAGCAGTTCTTC
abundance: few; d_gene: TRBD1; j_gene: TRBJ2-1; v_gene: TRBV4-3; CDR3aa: CASSQQGAEQFF; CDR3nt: TGCGCCAGCAGCCAACAGGGGGCTGAGCAGTTCTTC
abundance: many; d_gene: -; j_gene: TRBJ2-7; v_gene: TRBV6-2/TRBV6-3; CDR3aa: CASSYAPRAEQYF; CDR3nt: TGTGCCAGCAGTTACGCCCCCAGGGCCGAGCAGTACTTC
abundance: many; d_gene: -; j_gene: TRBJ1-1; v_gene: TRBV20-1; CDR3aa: CSASHQNTEAFF; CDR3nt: TGCAGTGCTAGTCACCAGAACACTGAAGCTTTCTTT
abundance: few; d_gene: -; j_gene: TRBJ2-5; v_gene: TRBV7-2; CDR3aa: CASSLGLHWEETQYF; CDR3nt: TGTGCCAGCAGCTTAGGGTTACACTGGGAAGAGACCCAGTACTTC
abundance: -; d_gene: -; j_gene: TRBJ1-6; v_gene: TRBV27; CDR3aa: CASSASSGWNSPLHF; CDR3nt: TGTGCCAGCAGTGCCTCTTCAGGGTGGAATTCACCCCTCCACTTT
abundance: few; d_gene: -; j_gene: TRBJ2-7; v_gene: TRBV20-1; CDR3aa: CSAKGEGPYEQYF; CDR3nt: TGCAGTGCTAAGGGTGAGGGGCCCTACGAGCAGTACTTC
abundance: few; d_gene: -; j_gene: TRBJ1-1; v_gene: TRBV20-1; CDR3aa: CSARVRDTEAFF; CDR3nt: TGCAGTGCTAGAGTCAGGGACACTGAAGCTTTCTTT